The next 32 T cell receptor beta chains were all read from a single sample in a study of T-cell memory formation after mild COVID-19. A single record per CDR3 protein comes from TCRdb applying MiXCR to the 5' RACE reads. The sample has hundreds of thousands of distinct CDR3 sequences, 20% seen once. Sequencing used PBMCs or a T cell subset sorted from them (not recorded which). The receptors here all came from an adult woman who had mild COVID-19 (a few samples of this study predate the infection). Cell type and time point are not known.

This chain links TRBV29-1 with TRBJ2-4; a weak D match, TRBD1 (5 bases). Germline V gene lookup returns CDR1 SQVTM and CDR2 ANQGSEA. The CDR3 extends over 15 amino acids. V gave up 3 bases and J gave up 6 bases, with 18 bases separating them. The CDR3 DNA reads TGCAGCGTTGAGAACCCAGGATGGGGCGTAAACATTCAGTACTTC. Protein sequence: CSVENPGWGVNIQYF.

The table lists this clonotype with many counts. The chain links TRBV12-3 or TRBV12-4 to TRBJ1-5, with D tentatively TRBD1 (5 bases). The CDR3 is 15 amino acids. Trimming shortened V by 3 bases and J by 7 bases, and 16 bases separated the two germline ends. The CDR3: CASSFSVGGVQPQHF. The CDR3 region has the DNA TGTGCCAGCAGTTTCTCTGTCGGGGGGGTGCAGCCCCAGCATTTT.

This clonotype was recorded a few times. This chain uses TRBV19 with TRBJ2-1; D is possibly TRBD2 (6 bases). The V gene's germline CDR1 is LNHDA and CDR2 SQIVND (reference sequence). The V end lost 4 bases, the J end lost 8 bases, and 15 bases lay between the germline ends. The CDR3 totals 14 residues. As DNA, the CDR3 is TGTGCCAGTAGTAGGCCGGGGTGGAGGGATGAGCAGTTCTTC. Protein product: CASSRPGWRDEQFF. Complete variable domain (other parts from reference TRBV19 and TRBJ2-1): DGGITQSPKYLFRKEGQNVTLSCEQNLNHDAMYWYRQDPGQGLRLIYYSQIVNDFQKGDIAEGYSVSREKKESFPLTVTSAQKNPTAFYLCASSRPGWRDEQFFGPGTRLTVL.

This chain's CDR3 is CASSDGQSTGELFF. The CDR3 bases are TGTGCCAGCAGTGACGGACAGTCCACCGGGGAGCTGTTTTTT. The V gene is TRBV6-4, the J gene TRBJ2-2; tentative D call: TRBD1 (6 bases). The V and J ends lost 2 bases and 4 bases respectively, with 8 bases between them. The CDR3 contains 14 residues. CDR1 is MRHNA, CDR2 SNTAGT, per germline.

This clonotype has only a few counts. The CDR3 DNA is TGCGCCAGCAGCCAAGATTGGGCGGGGGATTACGAGCAGTACTTC. Amino acids: CASSQDWAGDYEQYF. The V and J genes are TRBV4-1 and TRBJ2-7; 7 bases map to TRBD2. V lost 0 bases and J lost 4; bases outside the gene matches: 6. CDR3 size: 15 residues. Germline V gene data show CDR1 as MGHRA and CDR2 as YSYEKL.

The chain recombines TRBV7-9 with TRBJ1-1; D is undetermined. The V end lost 0 bases, the J end lost 1 base, and 9 bases lay between the germline ends. The CDR3 is 15 amino acids. Germline V gives CDR1 SEHNR, CDR2 FQNEAQ (reference sequence). CDR3 coding DNA: TGTGCCAGCAGCTTAGCGGGCAGGAAGAACACTGAAGCTTTCTTT. This gives the protein CASSLAGRKNTEAFF.

This clonotype appeared a few times. The rearrangement links TRBV20-1 to TRBJ2-7, with D maybe TRBD1 (6 bases). Trimming cost V 8 bases and J 7 bases, with 24 bases left between them. Germline V CDR1 and CDR2: DFQATT, SNEGSKA (reference sequence). The CDR3 length is 14 residues. CDR3 protein: CSWEDDRSSREQYF. The CDR3 nucleotides are TGCAGTTGGGAAGACGACAGGTCCTCTAGGGAGCAGTACTTC.

This clonotype was counted many times. This chain uses TRBV7-9 with TRBJ1-1; TRBD1 agrees at 7 bases. After removal of 5 bases from V and 0 bases from J, the junction contained 3 bases not matched to a gene. Per germline, CDR1 SEHNR and CDR2 FQNEAQ (reference sequence). The CDR3 extends over 14 amino acids. CDR3 in amino acids: CASSTGQLNTEAFF. As DNA, the CDR3 is TGTGCCAGCAGCACGGGACAGCTGAACACTGAAGCTTTCTTT.

V and J are TRBV6-1 and TRBJ2-7; 9 nucleotides match TRBD1. The J segment lost 3 bases and the V segment lost 5 bases, leaving 8 bases of the junction unmatched. The germline V gene encodes CDR1 MNHNS and CDR2 SASEGT. This CDR3 is built from 15 residues. The CDR3 here is CASSRQGDQGYEQYF. The CDR3 DNA reads as TGTGCCAGCAGTCGACAGGGGGATCAAGGCTACGAGCAGTACTTC.

The CDR3 region is CATSRGGTDTQYF. The CDR3 DNA is TGTGCCACCAGCCGGGGGGGCACAGATACGCAGTATTTT. This sequence joins TRBV15 and TRBJ2-3, with 7 positions matching TRBD2. The CDR3 has 13 residues. Germline CDR1 LNHNV, CDR2 YYDKDF (reference sequence). V trimming: 5 bases; J trimming: 1 base; junction bases outside the gene matches: 0.

The gene calls are TRBV4-1 and TRBJ2-7; D may correspond to TRBD1 or TRBD2 (7 bases each). This CDR3 contains 15 residues. Germline CDR1 MGHRA, CDR2 YSYEKL. Trimming shortened V by 0 bases and J by 4 bases, and 13 bases separated the two germline ends. CDR3 region: CASSQDPRGGYEQYF. The DNA of the CDR3 is TGCGCCAGCAGCCAAGACCCCAGGGGGGGTTACGAGCAGTACTTC.

The table lists this clonotype with a few counts. The chain has TRBV20-1 and TRBJ2-7; D is undetermined. V lost 3 bases, J lost 0 bases, and 9 bases lay in between. The CDR3 runs 13 residues. The germline gives CDR1 DFQATT, CDR2 SNEGSKA (reference sequence). The CDR3 loop is CSASIPGSYEQYF. The CDR3 DNA sequence: TGCAGTGCTAGTATACCAGGCTCCTACGAGCAGTACTTC.

This chain uses TRBV5-1 with TRBJ1-1; unclear D gene. This CDR3 has 15 amino acids. The V end was cut by 0 bases, the J end by 3 bases, with 12 bases between. CDR1 and CDR2 (germline): SGHRS, YFSETQ. The DNA for the CDR3 is TGCGCCAGCAGCTTGGAAATGATGTATTACACTGAAGCTTTCTTT. Translating gives CASSLEMMYYTEAFF.

CDR3 amino acids: CSVGDSEQYF. CDR3 DNA sequence: TGCAGCGTTGGAGACAGTGAGCAGTACTTC. This chain connects TRBV29-1 to TRBJ2-7, with TRBD1 as a possible D gene (5 bases). Trimming took off 4 bases at V and 7 bases at J, with 8 bases between the two ends. The CDR3 consists of 10 residues. Germline CDR1 SQVTM, CDR2 ANQGSEA.

For the CDR3, the DNA is TGCGCCAGCAGTCAACCAGGGGAGGGGCGGCGATGCGTCCACGAGCAGTACTTC. Its protein product is CASSQPGEGRRCVHEQYF. The V call is TRBV23-1, the J call TRBJ2-7; perhaps TRBD2 as D (7 bases). TRBV23-1 is classed as an ORF, of uncertain function. Trimming left V 2 bases short and J 5 bases short, with 25 bases between. This CDR3 is 18 amino acids long.

V and J are TRBV7-3 and TRBJ2-1; D is uncertain. Germline V lookup: CDR1 SGHTA, CDR2 FQGTGA. This CDR3 is built from 13 residues. V lost 0 bases and J lost 7, with 7 bases in between. The DNA for the CDR3 is TGTGCCAGCAGCTTAACGTCTAGAAATGAGCAGTTCTTC. This encodes CASSLTSRNEQFF.

V is TRBV5-4 and J is TRBJ1-5; a weak D match, TRBD1 (5 bases). The V gene lost 1 base and the J gene lost 6 bases, with 11 bases spanning the gap. Germline CDR1 reads SGHNT; CDR2 reads YYREEE (reference sequence). The CDR3 spans 14 residues. CDR3 nucleotides: TGTGCCAGCAGCTTGCAGGGTCCGGGTCAGCCCCAGCATTTT. It yields the protein CASSLQGPGQPQHF.

The chain is built from TRBV2 and TRBJ2-3; tentatively, D is TRBD2 (7 bases). V shed 7 bases and J shed 4 bases, with 18 bases lying between them. Germline values: CDR1 SNHLY, CDR2 FYNNEI. There are 15 residues in the CDR3. As DNA, the CDR3 is TGTGCCAGCAAGTTGAGGGGGGGGCTATCAGATACGCAGTATTTT. Translating it yields CASKLRGGLSDTQYF.

There are a few counts of this clonotype. The chain employs TRBV3-1 and TRBJ2-2; D gene uncertain. The CDR3 contains 17 residues. Germline CDR1 is LGHDT and CDR2 is YNNKEL (reference sequence). V gave up 4 bases and J gave up 0 bases, with 15 bases separating them. Written as DNA, the CDR3 is TGTGCCAGCAGCCCCACCGAACCCGGAGCGAACACCGGGGAGCTGTTTTTT. Its protein product is CASSPTEPGANTGELFF.

This clonotype has a handful of counts. The V gene is TRBV6-1, the J gene TRBJ2-5; 11 nucleotides match TRBD1. V lost 5 bases, J lost 2 bases, and 7 bases stayed unmatched. The CDR3 consists of 16 residues. Per germline, CDR1 MNHNS and CDR2 SASEGT. In nucleotides, the CDR3 is TGTGCCAGCAGTTTTGGACAGGGGGCTTTTCAAGAGACCCAGTACTTC. Protein product: CASSFGQGAFQETQYF.

The CDR3 DNA reads as TGTGCCAGCTCACCAACAGGGGTTGTCGACACTGAAGCTTTCTTT. It encodes CASSPTGVVDTEAFF. The chain couples TRBV18 to TRBJ1-1; 7 bases match TRBD1. This CDR3 spans 15 amino acids. The germline V gene has CDR1 KGHSH and CDR2 LQKENI. Germline trimming cut 2 bases from V and 3 bases from J; bases unmatched to any gene: 6.

The chain joins TRBV7-9 to TRBJ1-2; D ambiguous. The CDR3 sequence is 14 residues long. Germline V gene lookup returns CDR1 SEHNR and CDR2 FQNEAQ (reference sequence). V was clipped by 5 bases and J by 1 base, with 11 bases between them. The DNA of the CDR3 is TGTGCCAGCAGCCCCCCCGGACTTAACTATGGCTACACCTTC. Translated: CASSPPGLNYGYTF. The variable domain in full, completed from reference TRBV7-9 and TRBJ1-2, reads DTGVSQNPRHKITKRGQNVTFRCDPISEHNRLYWYRQTLGQGPEFLTYFQNEAQLEKSRLLSDRFSAERPKGSFSTLEIQRTEQGDSAMYLCASSPPGLNYGYTFGSGTRLTVV.

In its sample, this clonotype was seen a few times. The chain couples TRBV12-3 or TRBV12-4 to TRBJ2-5, with 9 bases matching TRBD2. There are 18 residues in the CDR3. The ends lost 2 bases at V and 1 base at J; junction bases unmatched: 11. CDR3 protein: CASSLKVGSGGIQETQYF. CDR3 nucleotide sequence: TGTGCCAGCAGTTTAAAGGTCGGGAGCGGGGGGATCCAAGAGACCCAGTACTTC.

The chain combines TRBV29-1 with TRBJ1-1; no definite D call. The length of the CDR3 is 13 residues. The V gene lost 4 bases and the J gene lost 1 base, with 10 bases spanning the gap. Germline V lookup: CDR1 SQVTM, CDR2 ANQGSEA. The CDR3 spells CSVVNRPNTEAFF. Here the CDR3 DNA reads TGCAGCGTTGTAAACAGACCGAACACTGAAGCTTTCTTT.

This sequence joins TRBV9 and TRBJ1-2; TRBD1 agrees at 10 bases. CDR1 is SGDLS and CDR2 is YYNGEE in the germline V gene. This CDR3 spans 16 amino acids. V lost 3 bases and J lost 4; bases outside the gene matches: 9. The CDR3 nucleotides are TGTGCCAGCAGCGACCCTGGGACAGGGGTGGGCTATGGCTACACCTTC. This translates into CASSDPGTGVGYGYTF.

Written as DNA, the CDR3 is TGCGCCAGCAGTCTGGGATACCCCTACAATGAGCAGTTCTTC. The encoded protein is CASSLGYPYNEQFF. The chain carries TRBV23-1 and TRBJ2-1, with no clear D. TRBV23-1 is an ORF for which the function is uncertain. This CDR3 comprises 14 residues. Trimming took off 4 bases at V and 2 bases at J, with 9 bases between the two ends.

This clonotype was seen more than once but under ten times. The chain is built from TRBV3-1 and TRBJ2-5; D is ambiguous. Germline CDR1 reads LGHDT; CDR2 reads YNNKEL (reference sequence). The CDR3 has 17 amino acids. V shed 3 bases and J shed 2 bases, with 19 bases lying between them. The CDR3 here is CASSQEPSPRWQETQYF. The CDR3 bases are TGTGCCAGCAGCCAGGAGCCCTCTCCCCGGTGGCAAGAGACCCAGTACTTC.

This clonotype was picked up a small number of times. Here the CDR3 reads CASSQGTAFEQFF. The CDR3 nucleotides are TGTGCCAGCAGCCAGGGCACAGCGTTTGAGCAGTTCTTC. This chain joins TRBV14 and TRBJ2-1; no reliable D call. V was cut by 3 bases and J by 9 bases, with 12 bases left in between. CDR1 SGHDN and CDR2 FVKESK come from the germline V gene. The CDR3 runs 13 residues. Combining the CDR3 with reference TRBV14 and TRBJ2-1 gives the whole variable domain EAGVTQFPSHSVIEKGQTVTLRCDPISGHDNLYWYRRVMGKEIKFLLHFVKESKQDESGMPNNRFLAERTGGTYSTLKVQPAELEDSGVYFCASSQGTAFEQFFGPGTRLTVL.

This clonotype was observed a few times. V gene TRBV7-3 combines with J gene TRBJ2-2; 10 bases fit TRBD1. The CDR3 is 15 residues long. V gave up 5 bases and J gave up 7 bases; unmatched junction bases: 7. Germline CDR1 is SGHTA and CDR2 is FQGTGA. Written as DNA, the CDR3 is TGTGCCAGCAGCCCCGACAGGGGGCAGGGCGGGGAGCTGTTTTTT. This gives the protein CASSPDRGQGGELFF.

The V and J genes are TRBV7-8 and TRBJ1-2; D is perhaps TRBD1 (5 bases). Germline assignment: CDR1 SGHVS and CDR2 FQNEAQ. V was cut by 3 bases and J by 2 bases, with 10 bases left in between. CDR3 size: 14 residues. CDR3: CASSFLAGNYGYTF. CDR3 in DNA: TGTGCCAGCAGCTTTTTGGCAGGGAACTATGGCTACACCTTC.

This chain joins TRBV20-1 and TRBJ1-4; no firm D call. The CDR3 sequence is 14 residues long. The V and J ends lost 0 bases and 5 bases respectively, with 10 bases between them. In germline, CDR1 is DFQATT, CDR2 SNEGSKA (reference sequence). The CDR3 reads CSARETEANEKLFF. The CDR3 region has the DNA TGCAGTGCTAGAGAGACGGAGGCGAATGAAAAACTGTTTTTT.

The chain couples TRBV30 to TRBJ1-1; 7 bases agree with TRBD1. The CDR3 spans 14 residues. Germline V CDR1 and CDR2: GTSNPN, SVGIG (reference sequence). Trimming at V came to 1 base and at J to 0 bases, leaving 2 bases not matched to a gene. CDR3: CAWSADRVNTEAFF. CDR3 nucleotide sequence: TGTGCCTGGAGTGCCGACAGGGTGAACACTGAAGCTTTCTTT.